Listed below are T cell receptor beta chains from one sample, sequenced in a study of cytomegalovirus exposure and HLA in healthy donors. The repertoire was sequenced with immunoSEQ multiplex PCR; TCRdb's copy has only in-frame clones and lacks some. The sample yields about 170,000 clones, 80% seen once. The sequencing input was PBMCs. These receptors all come from a woman aged 45-65 years in good health and CMV-seropositive. Both conserved end residues are part of each CDR3. A D gene is named only where the DNA matches it firmly. Only part of the rows carry a size: once, few, many, or a class if the clone is expanded.

d_call clone_size j_call v_call cdr3_nt cdr3_aa
TRBD2 . TRBJ2-2 TRBV5-5 TGTGCCAGCAGCCCCGGGTCAGCGGGGGGGCGAATTACCGGGGAGCTGTTTTTT CASSPGSAGGRITGELFF
. . TRBJ2-3 TRBV5-4 TGTGCCAGCAGCTTTCAAGGGGTAGATACGCAGTATTTT CASSFQGVDTQYF
TRBD2 . TRBJ2-5 TRBV13 TGTGCCAGCAGCCCACGGACTAGCGGGGGGGCGGAAGAGACCCAGTACTTC CASSPRTSGGAEETQYF
. . TRBJ1-5 TRBV6-1 TGTGCCAGCGAGAGGGGGACCCAGAGCAATCAGCCCCAGCATTTT CASERGTQSNQPQHF
TRBD1 . TRBJ1-5 TRBV7-8 TGTGCCAGCAGCCCCGGGACAGGAGTTGCCTTAGGCAATCAGCCCCAGCATTTT CASSPGTGVALGNQPQHF
TRBD2 . TRBJ2-5 TRBV30 TGTGCCTGGGGAGCGGGGAGGGGACAAGAGACCCAGTACTTC CAWGAGRGQETQYF
TRBD1 . TRBJ2-2 TRBV18 TGTGCCAGCTCACCTTCGGACAGGGCCGCCGGGGAGCTGTTTTTT CASSPSDRAAGELFF
TRBD1 . TRBJ2-1 TRBV10-1 TGCGCCAGCAGTGACATAGGACAGGGGGCTCGGGAGCAGTTCTTC CASSDIGQGAREQFF
TRBD2 . TRBJ2-3 TRBV7-6 TGTGCCAGCAGCGAAACTAGCGGGTTCACAGATACGCAGTATTTT CASSETSGFTDTQYF
. . TRBJ1-2 TRBV11-2 TGTGCCAGCAGCTTAGCTCGGGGGACCTATGGCTACACCTTC CASSLARGTYGYTF
. . TRBJ1-2 TRBV5-1 TGCGCCAGCAGCTTTGAACTCAACTATGGCTACACCTTC CASSFELNYGYTF
TRBD1 . TRBJ2-1 TRBV5-1 TGCGCCAGCAGCTTCTCCGGGACAGGCACCTACAATGAGCAGTTCTTC CASSFSGTGTYNEQFF
. . TRBJ2-7 TRBV21-1 TGTGCCAGCAGCAATTGTACCGGACTAGTCCCCTACGAGCAGTACTTC CASSNCTGLVPYEQYF
TRBD2 . TRBJ2-6 TRBV5-1 TGCGCCAGCAGCGTGGCCGGGACTAAAACCTCTGGGGCCAACGTCCTGACTTTC CASSVAGTKTSGANVLTF
. . TRBJ2-7 TRBV15 TGTGCCACCAGCAGAGTCCTGGCGGCCTCCTACGAGCAGTACTTC CATSRVLAASYEQYF
TRBD1 . TRBJ1-2 TRBV6-6 TGTGCCAGCAGCATTACGGGACAGAACTATGGCTACACCTTC CASSITGQNYGYTF
TRBD1 . TRBJ2-3 TRBV7-2 TGTGCCAGCAGCTTTGGGACAGACCTACCCGATACGCAGTATTTT CASSFGTDLPDTQYF
TRBD2 . TRBJ2-2 TRBV15 TGTGCCACCAGCAGAGATATTTTCGGGGCTAGCGGGAGAACCGGGGAGCTGTTTTTT CATSRDIFGASGRTGELFF
TRBD1 . TRBJ1-2 TRBV6-5 TGTGCCAGCAGTTTACAGGGGAGGAACTATGGCTACACCTTC CASSLQGRNYGYTF
TRBD1 . TRBJ2-1 TRBV2 TGTGCCAGTAGGACAGGCAATGAGCAGTTCTTC CASRTGNEQFF
. . TRBJ2-2 TRBV11-2 TGTGCCAGCAGACAAGGACAGAACACCGGGGAGCTGTTTTTT CASRQGQNTGELFF
. . TRBJ1-1 TRBV6-5 TGTGCCAGCAGTTACTCCACATCGATGAACACTGAAGCTTTCTTT CASSYSTSMNTEAFF
. once TRBJ1-1 TRBV6-1 TGTGCCAGCAGTGAAGAGGTCCTCGGGGCTTTCTTT CASSEEVLGAFF
TRBD2 once TRBJ2-1 TRBV4-2 TGTGCCAGCAGCCAAGATCCCAGCGGGGGGTACAATGAGCAGTTCTTC CASSQDPSGGYNEQFF
TRBD1 . TRBJ1-2 TRBV2 TGTGCCAGCAGTGATACAGGGGTTCGGGGCTACACCTTC CASSDTGVRGYTF
. once TRBJ2-1 TRBV27 TGTGCCAGCAGTTTATTGAGCTCCTACAATGAGCAGTTCTTC CASSLLSSYNEQFF
TRBD1 . TRBJ1-1 TRBV9 TGTGCCAGCAGCGTCCTGGGACAGGGGAACACTGAAGCTTTCTTT CASSVLGQGNTEAFF